Below are 21 T cell receptor beta chains sequenced from a single sample in a study of PD-1 blockade in classical Hodgkin lymphoma. Sample time point: newly diagnosed, previously untreated cHL patient sample. Sequencing used immunoSEQ multiplex PCR; TCRdb keeps in-frame clones, though not all of them. Among 17,000 or so clones listed, 87% were seen once. Sequences were obtained from peripheral blood mononuclear cells (PBMCs). These receptors all stem from a human donor with classical Hodgkin lymphoma.

The chain uses TRBV7-9 and TRBJ2-7; 7 bases are shared with TRBD2. The CDR3 contains 15 residues. Germline V gene lookup returns CDR1 SEHNR and CDR2 FQNEAQ (reference sequence). V gave up 4 bases and J gave up 5 bases; unmatched junction bases: 11. CDR3 in DNA: TGTGCCAGCAGCTATGGGGCGGGAGTTTTCCACGAGCAGTACTTC. Translated: CASSYGAGVFHEQYF.

This clone was detected once. The genes are TRBV9 and TRBJ1-3; D remains ambiguous. Trimming removed 0 bases at V and 9 bases at J, with 10 bases between. CDR3 length equals 13 residues. Per the germline V gene, CDR1 is SGDLS and CDR2 is YYNGEE. The CDR3 sequence is CASSVATSSTIYF. The CDR3 DNA follows: TGTGCCAGCAGCGTAGCTACGAGTAGCACCATATATTTT. The full variable domain, in which reference TRBV9 and TRBJ1-3 provide the parts outside the CDR3, is DSGVTQTPKHLITATGQRVTLRCSPRSGDLSVYWYQQSLDQGLQFLIQYYNGEERAKGNILERFSAQQFPDLHSELNLSSLELGDSALYFCASSVATSSTIYFGEGSWLTVV.

The chain carries TRBV2 and TRBJ2-7, with 8 nucleotides matching TRBD1. The ends lost 4 bases at V and 6 bases at J; junction bases unmatched: 14. Looked up from germline, CDR1 is SNHLY and CDR2 is FYNNEI. CDR3 size: 16 residues. The CDR3 here is CASSGRPGQVIPEQYF. For the CDR3, the DNA is TGTGCCAGCAGTGGTCGCCCGGGACAGGTAATTCCCGAGCAGTACTTC.

On this clone itself: Distinct nucleotide sequences in the sample also encode this CDR3. The rearrangement joins TRBV7-2 to TRBJ2-5; 7 bases are shared with TRBD2. The junction had 3 bases not matched to a gene; V was cut back by 0 bases and J by 5 bases. This CDR3 is 14 amino acids long. Looked up from germline, CDR1 is SGHTA and CDR2 is FQGNSA. CDR3 protein: CASSLAGGRETQYF. In DNA form, the CDR3 reads TGTGCCAGCAGCTTAGCGGGAGGGCGCGAGACCCAGTACTTC.

The rearrangement joins TRBV28 to TRBJ2-7; 11 bases are a match to TRBD2. Germline values: CDR1 MDHEN, CDR2 SYDVKM. The CDR3 length is 20 residues. J lost 1 base, V lost 6 bases, and 20 bases had no gene match. In DNA form, the CDR3 reads TGTGCCAGCAGGGCCCGGGGAGGAATAGCGGGAGGGCCGTCTTCCTACGAGCAGTACTTC. It translates to CASRARGGIAGGPSSYEQYF.

The chain carries TRBV5-4 and TRBJ2-7; the match to TRBD2 covers 14 bases. This CDR3 is built from 16 residues. V dropped 0 bases and J dropped 7; count of bases not matched to a gene: 6. Germline CDR1 and CDR2: SGHNT and YYREEE (reference sequence). This CDR3 reads CASSLGGTSGRFEQYF. Written as DNA, the CDR3 is TGTGCCAGCAGCTTGGGAGGGACTAGCGGGAGATTTGAGCAGTACTTC.

This chain connects TRBV6-5 to TRBJ2-5, with a tentative D call TRBD2 (5 bases). Germline CDR1 is MNHEY and CDR2 is SVGAGI. V was cut by 4 bases and J by 4 bases, with 10 bases left in between. The CDR3 extends over 13 amino acids. CDR3 region: CASSSPGRETQYF. In DNA form, the CDR3 reads TGTGCCAGCAGTTCACCGGGGAGAGAGACCCAGTACTTC.

This chain uses TRBV28 with TRBJ2-7, with a tentative D call TRBD1 (7 bases). V lost 5 bases and J lost 9, with 14 bases in between. Germline V CDR1 and CDR2: MDHEN, SYDVKM. This CDR3 is built from 12 residues. The CDR3 loop reads CASSAPGGRQYF. DNA for the CDR3: TGTGCCAGCAGTGCCCCAGGGGGGCGGCAGTACTTC.

The chain recombines TRBV7-8 with TRBJ2-5; no reliable D call. Deletions cut 4 bases from V and 1 base from J, with 13 bases between. Germline V gene data show CDR1 as SGHVS and CDR2 as FQNEAQ. The CDR3 is made up of 15 amino acids. This CDR3 reads CASSSGGSFQETQYF. The CDR3 DNA is TGTGCCAGCAGCTCCGGCGGAAGTTTCCAAGAGACCCAGTACTTC.

A single count supports this clone. The chain recombines TRBV27 with TRBJ1-6, with 7 bases matching TRBD1. The CDR3 covers 16 residues. The germline V gene has CDR1 MNHEY and CDR2 SMNVEV (reference sequence). V lost 6 bases to trimming and J lost 7 bases; unmatched junction nucleotides: 12. The chain's CDR3 is CASRNRGNGVNSPLHF. CDR3 DNA: TGTGCCAGCAGAAACAGGGGAAATGGAGTGAATTCACCCCTCCACTTT.

The chain links TRBV11-2 to TRBJ1-4, with a tentative D call TRBD1 (5 bases). V dropped 5 bases and J dropped 0 bases, with 13 bases sitting between them. This CDR3 has 16 amino acids. The germline CDR1 and CDR2 sequences are SGHAT and FQNNGV. DNA for the CDR3: TGTGCCAGCAGCCAAAGACAGATTGCAACTAATGAAAAACTGTTTTTT. Translating gives CASSQRQIATNEKLFF.

The genes are TRBV28 and TRBJ1-2; perhaps TRBD1 as D (5 bases). Trimming took 8 bases from V and 1 from J, leaving 14 bases between them. Germline-derived CDR1 and CDR2 are MDHEN and SYDVKM. The CDR3 is made up of 14 amino acids. DNA of the CDR3: TGTGCCAGCGGGGGGATCATCGGTAACTATGGCTACACCTTC. Translation: CASGGIIGNYGYTF.

This clone appeared once. This chain uses TRBV27 with TRBJ1-5; D gene unclear. The CDR3 runs to 15 residues. Germline V gives CDR1 MNHEY, CDR2 SMNVEV (reference sequence). Trimming took 5 bases from V and 1 from J, leaving 12 bases between them. The CDR3 bases are TGTGCCAGCAGTCCCTCTTGGAGAAGCAATCAGCCCCAGCATTTT. Protein: CASSPSWRSNQPQHF.

The chain recombines TRBV27 with TRBJ2-7; 9 nucleotides agree with TRBD2. The CDR3 sequence is 15 residues long. Germline V lookup: CDR1 MNHEY, CDR2 SMNVEV (reference sequence). V lost 2 bases to trimming and J lost 3 bases; unmatched junction nucleotides: 5. CDR3 DNA sequence: TGTGCCAGCAGTTTAGAGGCGGGAGGGCACTACGAGCAGTACTTC. Translated: CASSLEAGGHYEQYF.

The rearrangement joins TRBV7-6 to TRBJ1-1; D gene ambiguous. The germline V gene has CDR1 SGHVS and CDR2 FNYEAQ. With 1 base removed from V and 3 bases from J, the gap between germline ends came to 9 bases. This CDR3 spans 14 amino acids. The CDR3 DNA reads as TGTGCCAGCAGCTTAGTTGATCAGGACACTGAAGCTTTCTTT. Its protein is CASSLVDQDTEAFF. The full variable domain, completed using reference TRBV7-6 and TRBJ1-1, is GAGVSQSPRYKVTKRGQDVALRCDPISGHVSLYWYRQALGQGPEFLTYFNYEAQQDKSGLPNDRFSAERPEGSISTLTIQRTEQRDSAMYRCASSLVDQDTEAFFGQGTRLTVV.

J is TRBJ2-3 and V is TRBV4-2; 8 nucleotides align to TRBD2. Germline V lookup: CDR1 LGHNA, CDR2 YNFKEQ. CDR3 length equals 16 residues. Trimming removed 0 bases from V and 0 bases from J; junction bases left unmatched: 2. Here the CDR3 DNA reads TGTGCCAGCAGCCAAGAACAGCGGGAGAGCACAGATACGCAGTATTTT. Residues: CASSQEQRESTDTQYF.

The genes are TRBV4-2 and TRBJ2-2; D not resolved. Germline lookup yields CDR1 LGHNA and CDR2 YNFKEQ. Trimming left V 1 base short and J 4 bases short, with 7 bases between. This CDR3 has 14 amino acids. CDR3 nucleotides: TGTGCCAGCAGCCAAGCGGTAGGCACCGGGGAGCTGTTTTTT. The encoded protein is CASSQAVGTGELFF.

The count of this clone is one. The rearrangement joins TRBV19 to TRBJ2-6; possible D gene TRBD1, 5 bases. Germline CDR1 and CDR2: LNHDA and SQIVND (reference sequence). This CDR3 has 15 residues. The V gene lost 9 bases and the J gene lost 1 base, with 13 bases spanning the gap. CDR3 nucleotide sequence: TGTGCCAGCACTAATCCAGGGTCTGGGGCCAACGTCCTGACTTTC. Its protein is CASTNPGSGANVLTF.

The V and J genes are TRBV5-4 and TRBJ1-5, with TRBD1 matching 7 bases. This CDR3 comprises 14 residues. Germline V gene data show CDR1 as SGHNT and CDR2 as YYREEE (reference sequence). The V segment lost 5 bases and the J segment 0 bases; nucleotides outside the gene matches: 2. The CDR3 sequence: CASRRQGSNQPQHF. The CDR3 coding sequence is TGTGCCAGCAGACGACAGGGTAGCAATCAGCCCCAGCATTTT.

This clone was seen a few times. The V call is TRBV5-5, the J call TRBJ2-7; TRBD1 matches at 11 bases. Losses at the gene ends were 7 bases for V and 0 bases for J; bases not matched to a gene: 9. This CDR3 is 16 amino acids long. CDR1 SGHKS and CDR2 YYEKEE come from the germline V gene (reference sequence). CDR3 in DNA: TGTGCCAGCCGGGGGCAGGGGACAGGGGGCTCCTACGAGCAGTACTTC. It codes for CASRGQGTGGSYEQYF. The variable domain in full, with the rest retrieved from reference TRBV5-5 and TRBJ2-7, is DAGVTQSPTHLIKTRGQQVTLRCSPISGHKSVSWYQQVLGQGPQFIFQYYEKEERGRGNFPDRFSARQFPNYSSELNVNALLLGDSALYLCASRGQGTGGSYEQYFGPGTRLTVT.

The rearrangement joins TRBV6-5 to TRBJ1-1; D possibly corresponds to TRBD1 (6 bases). Looked up from germline, CDR1 is MNHEY and CDR2 is SVGAGI. Trimming removed 5 bases from V and 3 bases from J, with 10 bases in between. This CDR3 region has 13 residues. The CDR3 loop is CASSQQGHTEAFF. The CDR3 bases are TGTGCCAGCAGTCAACAGGGACACACTGAAGCTTTCTTT.